This TCR beta chain originates from a study of radiotherapy plus CTLA-4 blockade in lung cancer. Overall study context: Objective response was observed in approximately 18% of patients, and disease control in approximately 33%.

The method was immunoSEQ multiplex PCR; TCRdb's version includes in-frame clones alone and lacks a portion of them. The top ten hold about 8.3% of the sample, which has about 59,000 clones, less than 75% seen once. This CDR3 has 11 residues. V was clipped by 4 bases and J by 9 bases, with 11 bases between them. In germline, CDR1 is SGHRS, CDR2 YFSETQ. The sample was peripheral blood, taken from a patient treated with radiotherapy plus ipilimumab. This sequence joins TRBV5-1 and TRBJ2-7, with a possible D match to TRBD2 (7 bases). The origin of this receptor is a human donor with non-small cell lung cancer whose response to radiotherapy plus ipilimumab could not be evaluated. The CDR3: CASSPGGRQYF. DNA for the CDR3: TGCGCCAGCAGCCCGGGGGGCCGGCAGTACTTC.